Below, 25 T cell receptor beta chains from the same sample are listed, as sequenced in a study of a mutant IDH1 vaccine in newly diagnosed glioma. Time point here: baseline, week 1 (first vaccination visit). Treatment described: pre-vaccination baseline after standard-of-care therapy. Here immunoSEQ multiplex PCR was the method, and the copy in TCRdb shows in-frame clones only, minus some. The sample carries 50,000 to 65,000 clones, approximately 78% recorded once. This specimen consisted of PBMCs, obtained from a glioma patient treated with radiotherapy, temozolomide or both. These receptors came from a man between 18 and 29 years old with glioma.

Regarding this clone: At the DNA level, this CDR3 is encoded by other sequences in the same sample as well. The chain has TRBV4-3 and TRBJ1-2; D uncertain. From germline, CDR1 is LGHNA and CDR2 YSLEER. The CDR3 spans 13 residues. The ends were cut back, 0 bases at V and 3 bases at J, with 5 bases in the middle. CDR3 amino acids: CASSQEPDYGYTF. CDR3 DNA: TGCGCCAGCAGCCAAGAGCCAGACTATGGCTACACCTTC.

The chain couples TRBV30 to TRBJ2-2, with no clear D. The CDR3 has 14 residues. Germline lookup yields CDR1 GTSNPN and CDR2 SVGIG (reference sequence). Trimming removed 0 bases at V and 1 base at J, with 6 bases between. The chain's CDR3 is CAWSVLRNTGELFF. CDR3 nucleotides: TGTGCCTGGAGTGTACTCAGGAACACCGGGGAGCTGTTTTTT.

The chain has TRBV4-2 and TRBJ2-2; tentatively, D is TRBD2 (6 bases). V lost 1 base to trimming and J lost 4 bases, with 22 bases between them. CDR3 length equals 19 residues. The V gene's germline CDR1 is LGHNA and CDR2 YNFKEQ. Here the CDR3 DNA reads TGTGCCAGCAGCCAAGCCTACCCCACGGGGGATAGTTCCACCGGGGAGCTGTTTTTT. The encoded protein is CASSQAYPTGDSSTGELFF.

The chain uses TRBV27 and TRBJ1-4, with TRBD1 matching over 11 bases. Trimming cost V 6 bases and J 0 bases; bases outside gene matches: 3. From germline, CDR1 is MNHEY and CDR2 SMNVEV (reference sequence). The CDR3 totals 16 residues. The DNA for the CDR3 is TGTGCCAGCAGGGGGACAGGGGGTCCAACTAATGAAAAACTGTTTTTT. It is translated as CASRGTGGPTNEKLFF.

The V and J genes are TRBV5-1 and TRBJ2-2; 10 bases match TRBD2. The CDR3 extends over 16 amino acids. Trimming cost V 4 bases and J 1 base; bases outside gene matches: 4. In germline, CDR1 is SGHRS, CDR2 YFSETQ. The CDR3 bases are TGCGCCAGCAGCATCAGGACTAGCGGGAACACCGGGGAGCTGTTTTTT. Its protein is CASSIRTSGNTGELFF.

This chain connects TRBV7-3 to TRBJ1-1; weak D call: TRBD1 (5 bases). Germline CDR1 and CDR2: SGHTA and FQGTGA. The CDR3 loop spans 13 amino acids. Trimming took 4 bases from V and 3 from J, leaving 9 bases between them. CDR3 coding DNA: TGTGCCAGCAGCTCAGGGTCGGACACTGAAGCTTTCTTT. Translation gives CASSSGSDTEAFF.

The chain's CDR3 is CASSQESSEQYEQYF. CDR3 in DNA: TGCGCCAGCAGCCAAGAGTCTAGCGAGCAGTACGAGCAGTACTTC. This sequence joins TRBV4-3 and TRBJ2-7; tentatively, D is TRBD2 (6 bases). Germline V CDR1 and CDR2: LGHNA, YSLEER. The length of the CDR3 is 15 residues. Trimming removed 0 bases from V and 4 bases from J, with 13 bases in between.

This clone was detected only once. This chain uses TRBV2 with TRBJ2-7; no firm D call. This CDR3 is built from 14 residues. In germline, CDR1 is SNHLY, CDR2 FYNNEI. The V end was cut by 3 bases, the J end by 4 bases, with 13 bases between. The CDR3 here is CASSDSGGVYEQYF. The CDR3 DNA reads TGTGCCAGCAGTGATTCGGGTGGGGTATACGAGCAGTACTTC.

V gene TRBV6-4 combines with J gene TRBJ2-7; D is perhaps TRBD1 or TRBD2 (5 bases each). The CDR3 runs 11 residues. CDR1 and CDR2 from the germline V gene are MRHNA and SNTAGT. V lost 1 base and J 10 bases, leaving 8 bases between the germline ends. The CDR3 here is CASSDWGSQYF. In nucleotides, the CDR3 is TGTGCCAGCAGTGACTGGGGGTCACAGTACTTC.

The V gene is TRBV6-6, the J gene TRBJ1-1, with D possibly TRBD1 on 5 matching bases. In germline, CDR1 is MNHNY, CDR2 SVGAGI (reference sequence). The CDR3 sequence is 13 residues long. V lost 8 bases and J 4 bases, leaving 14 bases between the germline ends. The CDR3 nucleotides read TGTGCCAGCGGGCAGGGAGTAGGCACTGAAGCTTTCTTT. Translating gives CASGQGVGTEAFF.

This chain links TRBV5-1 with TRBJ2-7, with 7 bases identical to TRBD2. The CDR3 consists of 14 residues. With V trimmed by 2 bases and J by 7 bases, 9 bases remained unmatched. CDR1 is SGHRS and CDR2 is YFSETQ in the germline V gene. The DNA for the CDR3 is TGCGCCAGCAGCTTTAGCGGGTCGTCGGGGGAGCAGTACTTC. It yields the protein CASSFSGSSGEQYF. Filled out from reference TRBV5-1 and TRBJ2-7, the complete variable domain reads KAGVTQTPRYLIKTRGQQVTLSCSPISGHRSVSWYQQTPGQGLQFLFEYFSETQRNKGNFPGRFSGRQFSNSRSEMNVSTLELGDSALYLCASSFSGSSGEQYFGPGTRLTVT.

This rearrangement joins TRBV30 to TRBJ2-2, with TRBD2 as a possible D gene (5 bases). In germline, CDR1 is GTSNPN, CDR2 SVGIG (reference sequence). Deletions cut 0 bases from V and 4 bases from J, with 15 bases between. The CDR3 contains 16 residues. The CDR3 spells CAWSVKALARTGELFF. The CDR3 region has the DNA TGTGCCTGGAGTGTAAAAGCGCTAGCTCGCACCGGGGAGCTGTTTTTT.

The CDR3 sequence is CASSLRTAGNTIYF. The CDR3 DNA sequence: TGTGCCAGCAGCCTCAGGACAGCAGGAAACACCATATATTTT. The rearrangement links TRBV6-1 to TRBJ1-3; D might be TRBD1 (6 bases). The V end was cut by 6 bases, the J end by 4 bases, with 13 bases between. The CDR3 is made up of 14 amino acids. CDR1 MNHNS and CDR2 SASEGT come from the germline V gene.

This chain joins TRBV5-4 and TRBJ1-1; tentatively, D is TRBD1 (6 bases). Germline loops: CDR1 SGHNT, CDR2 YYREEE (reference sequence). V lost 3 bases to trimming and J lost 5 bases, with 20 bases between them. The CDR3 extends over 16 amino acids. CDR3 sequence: CASSSSGHLEGTEAFF. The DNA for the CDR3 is TGTGCCAGCAGCTCTTCGGGACACCTGGAAGGAACTGAAGCTTTCTTT.

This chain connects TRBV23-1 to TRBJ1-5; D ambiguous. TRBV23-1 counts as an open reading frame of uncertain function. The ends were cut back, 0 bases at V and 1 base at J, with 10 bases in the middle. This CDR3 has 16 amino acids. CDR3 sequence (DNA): TGCGCCAGCAGTCAATCTTGCTTACCCAGCAATCAGCCCCAGCATTTT. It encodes CASSQSCLPSNQPQHF.

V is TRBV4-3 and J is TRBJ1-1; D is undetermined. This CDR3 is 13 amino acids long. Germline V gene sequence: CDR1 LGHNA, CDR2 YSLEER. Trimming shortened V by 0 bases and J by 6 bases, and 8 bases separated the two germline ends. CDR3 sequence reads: CASSQDPGAEAFF. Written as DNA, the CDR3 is TGCGCCAGCAGCCAAGATCCCGGAGCTGAAGCTTTCTTT.

CDR3 DNA sequence: TGCGCCAGCAGAAGGACCTTCGAAGGCATCTATTCACCCCTCCACTTT. The encoded protein is CASRRTFEGIYSPLHF. The chain carries TRBV5-1 and TRBJ1-6; D unresolved. Germline CDR1 SGHRS, CDR2 YFSETQ. The V end was cut by 5 bases, the J end by 8 bases, with 20 bases between. This CDR3 has 16 amino acids.

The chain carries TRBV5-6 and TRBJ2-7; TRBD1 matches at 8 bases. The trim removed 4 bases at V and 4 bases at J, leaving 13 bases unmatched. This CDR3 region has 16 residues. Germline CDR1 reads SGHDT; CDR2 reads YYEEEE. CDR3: CASSLRVTGAAYEQYF. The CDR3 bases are TGTGCCAGCAGCCTAAGGGTGACAGGGGCTGCGTACGAGCAGTACTTC.

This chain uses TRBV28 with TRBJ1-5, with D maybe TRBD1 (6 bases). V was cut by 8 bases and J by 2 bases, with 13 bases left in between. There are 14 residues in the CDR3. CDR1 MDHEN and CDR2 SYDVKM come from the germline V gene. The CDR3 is CASRKNRGNQPQHF. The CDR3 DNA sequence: TGTGCCAGCCGAAAAAACAGGGGCAATCAGCCCCAGCATTTT.

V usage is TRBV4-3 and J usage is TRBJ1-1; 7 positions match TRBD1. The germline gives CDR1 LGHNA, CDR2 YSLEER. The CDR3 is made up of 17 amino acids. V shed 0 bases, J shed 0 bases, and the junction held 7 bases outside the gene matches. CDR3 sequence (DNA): TGCGCCAGCAGCCAAGATTCTTCGACAGGGCTGAACACTGAAGCTTTCTTT. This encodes CASSQDSSTGLNTEAFF.

The CDR3 DNA follows: TGCAGCGTTGAACCCTCTGGGGCGCAGCCTCAGCCCCAGCATTTT. Its protein product is CSVEPSGAQPQPQHF. The V and J genes are TRBV29-1 and TRBJ1-5, with D perhaps TRBD1 (5 bases). CDR3 length equals 15 residues. From germline, CDR1 is SQVTM and CDR2 ANQGSEA. V lost 2 bases and J lost 6, with 17 bases in between. Full variable domain (missing parts from reference TRBV29-1 and TRBJ1-5): SAVISQKPSRDICQRGTSLTIQCQVDSQVTMMFWYRQQPGQSLTLIATANQGSEATYESGFVIDKFPISRPNLTFSTLTVSNMSPEDSSIYLCSVEPSGAQPQPQHFGDGTRLSIL.

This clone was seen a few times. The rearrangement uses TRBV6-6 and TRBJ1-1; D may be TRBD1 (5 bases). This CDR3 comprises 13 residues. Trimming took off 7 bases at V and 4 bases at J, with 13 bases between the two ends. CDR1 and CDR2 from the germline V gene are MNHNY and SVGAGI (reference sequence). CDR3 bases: TGTGCCAGCACACCGAGGGGTGGCACTGAAGCTTTCTTT. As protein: CASTPRGGTEAFF.

The CDR3 reads CASSATGGGYGYTF. The CDR3 region has the DNA TGTGCCAGCAGCGCAACAGGGGGCGGGTATGGCTACACCTTC. The rearrangement uses TRBV9 and TRBJ1-2; 9 nucleotides line up with TRBD1. CDR1 SGDLS and CDR2 YYNGEE come from the germline V gene. J lost 5 bases, V lost 3 bases, and 5 bases had no gene match. The CDR3 totals 14 residues.

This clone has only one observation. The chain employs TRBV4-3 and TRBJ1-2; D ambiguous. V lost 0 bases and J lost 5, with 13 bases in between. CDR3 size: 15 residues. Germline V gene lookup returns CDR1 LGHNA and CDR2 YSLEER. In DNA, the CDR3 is TGCGCCAGCAGCCAAGATTCTACCGCAATTTATGGCTACACCTTC. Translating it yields CASSQDSTAIYGYTF.

This CDR3 is CASSVFGQKNSPLHF. The CDR3 DNA sequence: TGTGCCAGCAGCGTTTTCGGACAGAAAAATTCACCCCTCCACTTT. This chain uses TRBV9 with TRBJ1-6; maybe TRBD1 (6 bases). The CDR3 covers 15 residues. Trimming cost V 2 bases and J 7 bases, with 13 bases left between them. From germline, CDR1 is SGDLS and CDR2 YYNGEE.